The next 31 T cell receptor beta chains were all read from a single sample in a study of OX40 agonist ivuxolimab in advanced cancers. TCRdb keeps only in-frame clones here, not all; method: immunoSEQ multiplex PCR. Among roughly 86,000 clones listed, 80% to 90% were seen once. Sample: CD4+ or CD8+ T cells sorted from blood, taken in a trial of the OX40 agonist ivuxolimab. The receptors were sampled from an adult with an advanced solid tumor such as melanoma, head and neck, liver or kidney cancer.

This CDR3 is CASSFTQGARSGYTF. DNA for the CDR3: TGTGCCAGCAGTTTTACACAGGGGGCTAGGAGCGGCTACACCTTC. This chain joins TRBV5-4 and TRBJ1-2; 9 nucleotides line up with TRBD1. CDR1 SGHNT and CDR2 YYREEE come from the germline V gene (reference sequence). V shed 5 bases and J 8 bases; nucleotides not matched to a gene: 13. The CDR3 is 15 residues long.

V gene TRBV7-2 combines with J gene TRBJ2-3, with TRBD2 as a possible D gene (7 bases). V was clipped by 2 bases and J by 4 bases, with 19 bases between them. Germline CDR1 and CDR2: SGHTA and FQGNSA. The CDR3 sequence is 17 residues long. CDR3 region: CASSLSGTSFRADTQYF. The CDR3 nucleotides are TGTGCCAGCAGCTTAAGCGGGACATCGTTCCGGGCAGATACGCAGTATTTT.

The rearrangement uses TRBV5-4 and TRBJ2-5; a possible D gene is TRBD1 (5 bases). The CDR3 consists of 15 residues. V dropped 4 bases and J dropped 5 bases, with 18 bases sitting between them. From germline, CDR1 is SGHNT and CDR2 YYREEE (reference sequence). For the CDR3, the DNA is TGTGCCAGCAGCCCGAGGAAAGGGGCCGGCGAGACCCAGTACTTC. Protein product: CASSPRKGAGETQYF.

The chain carries TRBV7-8 and TRBJ2-5, with 10 bases aligning to TRBD2. The CDR3 spans 16 residues. The germline gives CDR1 SGHVS, CDR2 FQNEAQ. The trim removed 5 bases at V and 5 bases at J, leaving 11 bases unmatched. The CDR3 region has the DNA TGTGCCAGCAGCATAGAACTAGCGGGGCGGGGGGAGACCCAGTACTTC. Its protein is CASSIELAGRGETQYF.

The chain combines TRBV7-2 with TRBJ2-3, with D possibly being TRBD2 (5 bases). Looked up from germline, CDR1 is SGHTA and CDR2 is FQGNSA. The ends were cut back, 4 bases at V and 4 bases at J, with 9 bases in the middle. This CDR3 comprises 13 residues. CDR3 amino acids: CASSSYGADTQYF. As DNA, the CDR3 is TGTGCCAGCAGCTCATACGGGGCAGATACGCAGTATTTT.

V usage is TRBV6-1 and J usage is TRBJ1-1; no clear D gene. Trimming stripped 2 bases from V and 10 bases from J, with 17 bases between. CDR3 length: 14 amino acids. CDR1 MNHNS and CDR2 SASEGT come from the germline V gene. The CDR3 DNA reads as TGTGCCAGCAGTGAAATGTCGGCACCACGGGGAGCTTTCTTT. The encoded protein is CASSEMSAPRGAFF.

The chain combines TRBV28 with TRBJ2-1; 8 bases are a match to TRBD1. With 4 bases clipped from V and 8 bases from J, the junction kept 7 bases outside the gene matches. The CDR3 covers 14 residues. Germline V gene sequence: CDR1 MDHEN, CDR2 SYDVKM. The CDR3 DNA is TGTGCCAGCAGTTCAGGGGGCAGGCGGGATGAGCAGTTCTTC. Amino acids: CASSSGGRRDEQFF.

The V gene is TRBV7-9, the J gene TRBJ1-5, with 7 bases that match TRBD1. CDR1 is SEHNR and CDR2 is FQNEAQ in the germline V gene (reference sequence). Losses at the gene ends were 5 bases for V and 5 bases for J; bases not matched to a gene: 15. This CDR3 is 17 amino acids long. The CDR3 coding sequence is TGTGCCAGCAGCCCCACACCAGCTACAGGGGTCGATCAGCCCCAGCATTTT. Translating it yields CASSPTPATGVDQPQHF.

The rearrangement uses TRBV18 and TRBJ1-5, with a tentative D call TRBD1 (5 bases). With 1 base removed from V and 7 bases from J, the gap between germline ends came to 8 bases. Germline V CDR1 and CDR2: KGHSH, LQKENI. CDR3 size: 13 residues. The CDR3: CASSPLGEQPQHF. DNA for the CDR3: TGTGCCAGCTCACCACTGGGGGAACAGCCCCAGCATTTT. Full variable domain (outside the CDR3, taken from reference TRBV18 and TRBJ1-5): NAGVMQNPRHLVRRRGQEARLRCSPMKGHSHVYWYRQLPEEGLKFMVYLQKENIIDESGMPKERFSAEFPKEGPSILRIQQVVRGDSAAYFCASSPLGEQPQHFGDGTRLSIL.

Note on this clone: One junction end does not reproduce the germline sequence, and a read error may be involved. This rearrangement joins TRBV28 to TRBJ2-2; D is undetermined. Germline V gene sequence: CDR1 MDHEN, CDR2 SYDVKM. This CDR3 is built from 12 residues. The CDR3: CTSKRDTGELFF. CDR3 nucleotides: TGTACCAGCAAAAGGGACACCGGGGAGCTGTTTTTT.

The chain uses TRBV7-2 and TRBJ2-1; D is ambiguous. Trimming removed 5 bases from V and 5 bases from J, with 13 bases in between. Germline-derived CDR1 and CDR2 are SGHTA and FQGNSA. The CDR3 consists of 14 residues. CDR3 in amino acids: CASSQGGPDNEQFF. CDR3 in DNA: TGTGCCAGCAGCCAAGGCGGCCCCGACAATGAGCAGTTCTTC.

This chain connects TRBV19 to TRBJ2-2; 10 bases line up with TRBD2. V lost 7 bases and J lost 4; bases outside the gene matches: 12. This CDR3 comprises 17 residues. The V gene's germline CDR1 is LNHDA and CDR2 SQIVND (reference sequence). As DNA, the CDR3 is TGTGCCAGTACCCCGTCTTGGCTAGCGGGAGTCACCGGGGAGCTGTTTTTT. Residues: CASTPSWLAGVTGELFF. The full variable domain, completed using reference TRBV19 and TRBJ2-2, is DGGITQSPKYLFRKEGQNVTLSCEQNLNHDAMYWYRQDPGQGLRLIYYSQIVNDFQKGDIAEGYSVSREKKESFPLTVTSAQKNPTAFYLCASTPSWLAGVTGELFFGEGSRLTVL.

CDR3 nucleotide sequence: TGTGCCAGCAGCCCATCGACGGGCTTGGGACTAGCGGATCCAATGTACTTC. Its protein is CASSPSTGLGLADPMYF. The V gene is TRBV7-9, the J gene TRBJ2-5, with TRBD2 matching 11 bases. The V gene's germline CDR1 is SEHNR and CDR2 FQNEAQ (reference sequence). This CDR3 contains 17 residues. Unmatched junction bases numbered 21, after V lost 5 bases and J lost 13 bases.

The V and J genes are TRBV6-9 and TRBJ1-1, with D possibly TRBD1 on 6 matching bases. Germline V CDR1 and CDR2: MNHGY, SVAAGI. V lost 5 bases, J lost 6 bases, and 10 bases lay in between. CDR3 size: 12 residues. The CDR3 region is CASSHRDSEAFF. The CDR3 nucleotides are TGTGCCAGCAGTCACAGGGATTCTGAAGCTTTCTTT.

The J gene is TRBJ1-1, the V gene TRBV5-5; 8 bases map to TRBD1. Unmatched junction bases numbered 3, after V lost 2 bases and J lost 0 bases. The CDR3 sequence is 15 residues long. CDR1 is SGHKS and CDR2 is YYEKEE in the germline V gene (reference sequence). CDR3 sequence: CASSLQGGMNTEAFF. DNA of the CDR3: TGTGCCAGCAGCTTACAGGGGGGTATGAACACTGAAGCTTTCTTT. Looking up the rest from reference TRBV5-5 and TRBJ1-1 gives the full variable domain: DAGVTQSPTHLIKTRGQQVTLRCSPISGHKSVSWYQQVLGQGPQFIFQYYEKEERGRGNFPDRFSARQFPNYSSELNVNALLLGDSALYLCASSLQGGMNTEAFFGQGTRLTVV.

The DNA of the CDR3 is TGTGCCAGCAGACTCATCAATGAGCAGTTCTTC. Translated: CASRLINEQFF. The genes are TRBV6-1 and TRBJ2-1; no firm D call. The CDR3 runs 11 residues. V gave up 6 bases and J gave up 6 bases, with 6 bases separating them. Germline CDR1 MNHNS, CDR2 SASEGT.

This chain joins TRBV29-1 and TRBJ2-3, with D perhaps TRBD2 (6 bases). This CDR3 region has 15 residues. Trimming took 6 bases from V and 2 from J, leaving 18 bases between them. The V gene's germline CDR1 is SQVTM and CDR2 ANQGSEA. The CDR3 is CSVARRAGTTDTQYF. CDR3 DNA: TGCAGCGTGGCGCGGAGGGCAGGAACCACAGATACGCAGTATTTT.

The J gene is TRBJ1-1, the V gene TRBV25-1; D not certain. The CDR3 is made up of 13 amino acids. Trimming took 5 bases from V and 5 from J, leaving 12 bases between them. The germline gives CDR1 MGHDK, CDR2 SYGVNS. The CDR3 DNA follows: TGTGCCAGCAGTAAATCACTGAGGACTGAAGCTTTCTTT. This translates into CASSKSLRTEAFF.

The CDR3 here is CASSLGLRQPYTDTQYF. The CDR3 nucleotides read TGTGCCAGCAGCTTAGGGCTGCGCCAGCCTTACACAGATACGCAGTATTTT. This chain joins TRBV7-3 and TRBJ2-3; D uncertain. CDR3 length: 17 residues. V was trimmed by 2 bases and J by 2 bases, leaving 17 bases between them. CDR1 SGHTA and CDR2 FQGTGA come from the germline V gene.

This chain connects TRBV28 to TRBJ1-4; TRBD1 matches 7 bases. The trim removed 2 bases at V and 2 bases at J, leaving 8 bases unmatched. This CDR3 is built from 17 residues. The germline CDR1 and CDR2 sequences are MDHEN and SYDVKM. This chain's CDR3 is CASSLATGMLTNEKLFF. The CDR3 DNA reads TGTGCCAGCAGTTTAGCGACAGGGATGTTGACTAATGAAAAACTGTTTTTT.

The rearrangement uses TRBV29-1 and TRBJ2-3; D perhaps matches TRBD2 (6 bases). Germline CDR1 and CDR2: SQVTM and ANQGSEA. Trimming removed 1 base at V and 4 bases at J, with 9 bases between. The CDR3 loop spans 13 amino acids. The DNA for the CDR3 is TGCAGCGTTGAAGTTGCTAGCGCAGATACGCAGTATTTT. Translation: CSVEVASADTQYF.

The V and J genes are TRBV4-1 and TRBJ1-3; no clear D. Germline-derived CDR1 and CDR2 are MGHRA and YSYEKL. Trimming left V 1 base short and J 13 bases short, with 11 bases between. The CDR3 totals 12 residues. CDR3 region: CASSQALGKIYF. DNA for the CDR3: TGCGCCAGCAGCCAAGCCTTGGGGAAGATATATTTT.

The J gene is TRBJ1-2, the V gene TRBV29-1; D gene unclear. Per the germline V gene, CDR1 is SQVTM and CDR2 is ANQGSEA. This CDR3 has 15 amino acids. Trimming cost V 1 base and J 0 bases, with 12 bases left between them. CDR3 amino acids: CSVEARTDTNYGYTF. CDR3 sequence (DNA): TGCAGCGTTGAAGCCCGAACAGATACTAACTATGGCTACACCTTC.

The rearrangement uses TRBV7-9 and TRBJ1-2; possibly TRBD1 for D (6 bases). V gave up 6 bases and J gave up 0 bases, with 17 bases separating them. Germline V gene lookup returns CDR1 SEHNR and CDR2 FQNEAQ (reference sequence). There are 16 residues in the CDR3. DNA for the CDR3: TGTGCCAGCAGTCAGGCGGGTCAGGGGACTAACTATGGCTACACCTTC. It encodes CASSQAGQGTNYGYTF.

Written as DNA, the CDR3 is TGTGCCAGCAGCGGTGGGACTAGCGGGATTTGGGAGACCCAGTACTTC. It translates to CASSGGTSGIWETQYF. The chain links TRBV9 to TRBJ2-5; 13 bases match TRBD2. There are 16 residues in the CDR3. CDR1 and CDR2 from the germline V gene are SGDLS and YYNGEE. V shed 3 bases and J 5 bases; nucleotides not matched to a gene: 7.

The chain joins TRBV28 to TRBJ2-7; D is possibly TRBD1 or TRBD2 (6 bases each). Germline-derived CDR1 and CDR2 are MDHEN and SYDVKM. Deletions cut 5 bases from V and 5 bases from J, with 16 bases between. The CDR3 covers 14 residues. CDR3 in DNA: TGTGCCAGCAGTCGTAGATGGGGGGCCAACGAGCAGTACTTC. Its protein is CASSRRWGANEQYF.

In this sample, this clone turned up once. This chain joins TRBV18 and TRBJ1-4; TRBD1 aligns across 10 bases. The V gene end was trimmed by 1 base and the J gene end by 8 bases; junction bases not matched to a gene: 4. This CDR3 region has 15 residues. CDR1 and CDR2 (germline): KGHSH, LQKENI. The CDR3 reads CASSPLDRGNEKLFF. The CDR3, as DNA: TGTGCCAGCTCACCACTGGACAGGGGGAACGAAAAACTGTTTTTT.

The genes are TRBV30 and TRBJ1-2; 8 bases line up with TRBD1. The CDR3 totals 13 residues. The trim removed 2 bases at V and 4 bases at J, leaving 3 bases unmatched. Germline V gene data show CDR1 as GTSNPN and CDR2 as SVGIG (reference sequence). DNA for the CDR3: TGTGCCTGGAGTTCGGGGACAGGCTATGGCTACACCTTC. This gives the protein CAWSSGTGYGYTF.

The chain is built from TRBV18 and TRBJ1-6; 7 nucleotides match TRBD1. CDR1 is KGHSH, CDR2 LQKENI, per germline. CDR3 length: 14 residues. Unmatched junction bases numbered 3, after V lost 4 bases and J lost 6 bases. The CDR3, as DNA: TGTGCCAGCTCACGGGACAGAACTAATTCACCCCTCCACTTT. Its protein product is CASSRDRTNSPLHF.

This clone was counted once. The genes are TRBV5-1 and TRBJ2-1, with a possible D match to TRBD2 (5 bases). The CDR3 totals 14 residues. Trimming removed 1 base at V and 8 bases at J, with 13 bases between. The germline gives CDR1 SGHRS, CDR2 YFSETQ. As DNA, the CDR3 is TGCGCCAGCAGCTTGACGAGGCCCGGGGATGAGCAGTTCTTC. Its protein product is CASSLTRPGDEQFF.

With regard to this clone: This sample also contains other DNA sequences that code for the same CDR3. This chain connects TRBV7-2 to TRBJ1-1; D is unclear. Germline-derived CDR1 and CDR2 are SGHTA and FQGNSA. The CDR3 runs to 13 residues. V dropped 2 bases and J dropped 5 bases, with 9 bases sitting between them. CDR3 DNA sequence: TGTGCCAGCAGCTTAATAGGAAGTACTGAAGCTTTCTTT. Translating gives CASSLIGSTEAFF.